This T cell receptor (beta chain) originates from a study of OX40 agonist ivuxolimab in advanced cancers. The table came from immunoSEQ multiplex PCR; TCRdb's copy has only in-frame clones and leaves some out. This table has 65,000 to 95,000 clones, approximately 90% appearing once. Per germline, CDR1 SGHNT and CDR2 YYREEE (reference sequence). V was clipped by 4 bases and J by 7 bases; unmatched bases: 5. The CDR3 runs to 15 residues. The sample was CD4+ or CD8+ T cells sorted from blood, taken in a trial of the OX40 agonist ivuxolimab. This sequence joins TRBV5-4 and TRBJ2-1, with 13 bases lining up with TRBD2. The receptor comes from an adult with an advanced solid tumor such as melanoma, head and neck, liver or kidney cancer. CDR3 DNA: TGTGCCAGCAGCCGGACTAGCGGGAGTACAAATGAGCAGTTCTTC. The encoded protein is CASSRTSGSTNEQFF.